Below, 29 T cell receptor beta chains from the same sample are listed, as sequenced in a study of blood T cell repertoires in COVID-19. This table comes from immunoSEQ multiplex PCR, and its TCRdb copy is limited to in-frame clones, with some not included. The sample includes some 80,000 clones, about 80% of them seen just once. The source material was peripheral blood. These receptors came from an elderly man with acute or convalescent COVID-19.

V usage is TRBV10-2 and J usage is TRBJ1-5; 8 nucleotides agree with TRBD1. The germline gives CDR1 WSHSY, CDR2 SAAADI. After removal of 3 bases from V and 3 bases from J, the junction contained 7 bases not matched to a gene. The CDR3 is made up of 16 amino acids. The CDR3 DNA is TGCGCCAGCAGTGATAGAGGACAGGGACACAATCAGCCCCAGCATTTT. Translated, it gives CASSDRGQGHNQPQHF.

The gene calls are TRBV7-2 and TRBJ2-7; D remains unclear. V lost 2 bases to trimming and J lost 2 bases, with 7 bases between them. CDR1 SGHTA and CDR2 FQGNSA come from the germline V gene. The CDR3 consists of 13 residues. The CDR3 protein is CASSLTDAYEQYF. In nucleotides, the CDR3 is TGTGCCAGCAGCTTAACAGATGCCTACGAGCAGTACTTC.

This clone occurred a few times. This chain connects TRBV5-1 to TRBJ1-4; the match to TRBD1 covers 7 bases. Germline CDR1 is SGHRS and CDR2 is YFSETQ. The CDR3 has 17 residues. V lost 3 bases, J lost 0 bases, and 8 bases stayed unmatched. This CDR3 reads CASSWGTALSTNEKLFF. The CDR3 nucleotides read TGCGCCAGCAGCTGGGGGACAGCCCTTTCAACTAATGAAAAACTGTTTTTT.

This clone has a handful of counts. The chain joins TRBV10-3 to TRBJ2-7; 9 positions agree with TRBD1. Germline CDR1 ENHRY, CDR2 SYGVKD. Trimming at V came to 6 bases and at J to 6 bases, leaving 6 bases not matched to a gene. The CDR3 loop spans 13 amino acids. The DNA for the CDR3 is TGTGCCATCAGCCGGACAGGGGACGGCGAGCAGTACTTC. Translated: CAISRTGDGEQYF.

CDR3 amino acids: CASSQGPGGKTLNTEAFF. The CDR3 DNA follows: TGCGCCAGCAGCCAAGGCCCGGGAGGAAAAACTTTGAACACTGAAGCTTTCTTT. This chain connects TRBV4-1 to TRBJ1-1; D not certain. The V end lost 1 base, the J end lost 0 bases, and 18 bases lay between the germline ends. Germline CDR1 MGHRA, CDR2 YSYEKL. CDR3 length: 18 residues.

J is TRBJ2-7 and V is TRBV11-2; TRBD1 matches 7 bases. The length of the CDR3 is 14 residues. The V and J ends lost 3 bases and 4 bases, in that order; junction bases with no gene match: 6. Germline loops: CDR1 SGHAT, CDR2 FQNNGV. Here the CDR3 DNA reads TGTGCCAGCAGCTTGGGCCCGACAGGGTACGAGCAGTACTTC. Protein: CASSLGPTGYEQYF. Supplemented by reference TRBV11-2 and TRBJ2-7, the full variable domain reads EAGVAQSPRYKIIEKRQSVAFWCNPISGHATLYWYQQILGQGPKLLIQFQNNGVVDDSQLPKDRFSAERLKGVDSTLKIQPAKLEDSAVYLCASSLGPTGYEQYFGPGTRLTVT.

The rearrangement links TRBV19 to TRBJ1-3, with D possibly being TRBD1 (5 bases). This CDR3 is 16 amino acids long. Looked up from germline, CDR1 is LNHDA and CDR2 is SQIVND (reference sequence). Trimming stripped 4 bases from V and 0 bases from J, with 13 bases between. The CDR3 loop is CASSNRQPSSGNTIYF. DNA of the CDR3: TGTGCCAGTAGTAACCGACAGCCCAGCTCTGGAAACACCATATATTTT.

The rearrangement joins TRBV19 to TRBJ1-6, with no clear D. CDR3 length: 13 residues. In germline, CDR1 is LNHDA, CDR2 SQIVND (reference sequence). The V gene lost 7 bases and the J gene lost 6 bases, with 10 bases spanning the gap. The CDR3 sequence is CASTVRVNSPLHF. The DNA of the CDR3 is TGTGCCAGTACCGTACGGGTTAATTCACCCCTCCACTTT.

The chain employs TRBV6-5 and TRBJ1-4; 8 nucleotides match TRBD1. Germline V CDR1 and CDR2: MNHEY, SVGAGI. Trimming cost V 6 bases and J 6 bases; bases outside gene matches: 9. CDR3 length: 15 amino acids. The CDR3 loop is CASRAGGAGYEKLFF. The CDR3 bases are TGTGCCAGCAGAGCAGGGGGCGCAGGTTATGAAAAACTGTTTTTT.

CDR3 bases: TGCGCCAGCAGCTTGGAGGCTTCGACAGGACCTAATTCACCCCTCCACTTT. Its translation: CASSLEASTGPNSPLHF. The V gene is TRBV5-1, the J gene TRBJ1-6; D may be TRBD1 (6 bases). V was trimmed by 0 bases and J by 6 bases, leaving 16 bases between them. From germline, CDR1 is SGHRS and CDR2 YFSETQ. This CDR3 is built from 17 residues.

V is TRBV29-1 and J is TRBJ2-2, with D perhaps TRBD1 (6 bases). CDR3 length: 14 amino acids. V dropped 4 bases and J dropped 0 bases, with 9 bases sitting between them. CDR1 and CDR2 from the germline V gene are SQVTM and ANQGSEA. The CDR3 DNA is TGCAGCGTTGGTTCAGGGGCGAACACCGGGGAGCTGTTTTTT. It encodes CSVGSGANTGELFF.

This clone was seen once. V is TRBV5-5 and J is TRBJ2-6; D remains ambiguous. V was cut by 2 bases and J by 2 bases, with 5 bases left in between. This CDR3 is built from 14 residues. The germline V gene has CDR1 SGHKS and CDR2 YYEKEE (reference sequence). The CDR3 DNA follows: TGTGCCAGCAGCTTCCCTGCTGGGGCCAACGTCCTGACTTTC. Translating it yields CASSFPAGANVLTF.

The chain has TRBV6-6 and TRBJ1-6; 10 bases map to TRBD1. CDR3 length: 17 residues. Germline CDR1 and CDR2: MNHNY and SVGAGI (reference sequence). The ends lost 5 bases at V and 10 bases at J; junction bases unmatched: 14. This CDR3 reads CASSLSPPGQGKSPLHF. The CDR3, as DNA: TGTGCCAGCAGTCTCTCCCCTCCGGGACAGGGGAAATCACCCCTCCACTTT.

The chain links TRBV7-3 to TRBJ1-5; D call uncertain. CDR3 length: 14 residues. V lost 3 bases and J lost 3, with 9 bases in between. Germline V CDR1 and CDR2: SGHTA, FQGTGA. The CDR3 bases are TGTGCCAGCAGCTTGAGCGGAGACAATCAGCCCCAGCATTTT. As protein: CASSLSGDNQPQHF.

Written as DNA, the CDR3 is TGTGCCAGCAGCTTAGCCGTAGGGGTCGACACTGAAGCTTTCTTT. It yields the protein CASSLAVGVDTEAFF. The chain links TRBV7-2 to TRBJ1-1, with D possibly TRBD1 on 5 matching bases. Trimming removed 0 bases from V and 3 bases from J, with 11 bases in between. Per germline, CDR1 SGHTA and CDR2 FQGNSA. This CDR3 is built from 15 residues.

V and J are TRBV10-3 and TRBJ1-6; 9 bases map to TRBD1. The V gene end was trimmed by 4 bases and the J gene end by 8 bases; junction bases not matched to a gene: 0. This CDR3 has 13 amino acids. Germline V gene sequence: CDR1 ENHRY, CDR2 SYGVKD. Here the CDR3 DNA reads TGTGCCATCAGTGGGACAGGGGATTCACCCCTCCACTTT. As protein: CAISGTGDSPLHF.

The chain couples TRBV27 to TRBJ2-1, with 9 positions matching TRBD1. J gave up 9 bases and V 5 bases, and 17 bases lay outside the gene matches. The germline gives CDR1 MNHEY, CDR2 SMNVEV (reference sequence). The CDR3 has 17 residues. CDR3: CASSLTRGQGVRGEQFF. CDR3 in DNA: TGTGCCAGCAGTCTAACCCGGGGACAGGGAGTACGTGGTGAGCAGTTCTTC.

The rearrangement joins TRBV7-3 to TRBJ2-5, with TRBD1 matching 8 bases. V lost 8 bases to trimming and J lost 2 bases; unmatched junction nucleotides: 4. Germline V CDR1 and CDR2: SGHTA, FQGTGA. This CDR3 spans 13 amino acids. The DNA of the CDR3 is TGTGCCAGCGCTGGACAGGGACAAGAGACCCAGTACTTC. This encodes CASAGQGQETQYF.

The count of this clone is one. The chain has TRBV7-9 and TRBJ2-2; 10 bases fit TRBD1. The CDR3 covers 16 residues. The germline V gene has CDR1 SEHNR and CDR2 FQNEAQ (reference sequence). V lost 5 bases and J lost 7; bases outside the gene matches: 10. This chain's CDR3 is CASSDLDRGLVGELFF. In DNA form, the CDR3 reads TGTGCCAGCAGCGACCTTGACAGGGGGCTTGTCGGGGAGCTGTTTTTT.

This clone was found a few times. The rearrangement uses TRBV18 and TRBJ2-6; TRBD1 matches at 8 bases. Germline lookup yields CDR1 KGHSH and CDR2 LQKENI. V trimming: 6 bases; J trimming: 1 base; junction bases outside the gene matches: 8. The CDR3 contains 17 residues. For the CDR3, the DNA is TGTGCCAGCTCTCGCCGGACAGGGAATTCTGGGGCCAACGTCCTGACTTTC. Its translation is CASSRRTGNSGANVLTF.

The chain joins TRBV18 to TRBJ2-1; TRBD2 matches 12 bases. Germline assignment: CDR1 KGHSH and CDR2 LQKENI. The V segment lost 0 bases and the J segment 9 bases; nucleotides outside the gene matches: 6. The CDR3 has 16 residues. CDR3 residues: CASSPPASGGAGEQFF. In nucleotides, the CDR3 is TGTGCCAGCTCACCACCGGCTAGCGGGGGGGCAGGTGAGCAGTTCTTC.

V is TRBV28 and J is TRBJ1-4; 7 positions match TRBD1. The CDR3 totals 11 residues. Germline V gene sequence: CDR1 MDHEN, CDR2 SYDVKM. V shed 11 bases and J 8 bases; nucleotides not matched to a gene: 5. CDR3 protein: CAGSGGEKLFF. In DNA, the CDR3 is TGTGCCGGTTCAGGGGGAGAAAAACTGTTTTTT. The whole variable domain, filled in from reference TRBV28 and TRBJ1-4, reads DVKVTQSSRYLVKRTGEKVFLECVQDMDHENMFWYRQDPGLGLRLIYFSYDVKMKEKGDIPEGYSVSREKKERFSLILESASTNQTSMYLCAGSGGEKLFFGSGTQLSVL.

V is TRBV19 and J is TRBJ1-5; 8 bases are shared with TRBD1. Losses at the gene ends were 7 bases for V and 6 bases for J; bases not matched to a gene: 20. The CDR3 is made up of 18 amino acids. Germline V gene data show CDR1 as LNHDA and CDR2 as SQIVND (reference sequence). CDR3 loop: CASNPPPGRQGAGQPQHF. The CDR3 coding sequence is TGTGCCAGTAATCCACCCCCCGGGCGGCAGGGGGCGGGTCAGCCCCAGCATTTT.

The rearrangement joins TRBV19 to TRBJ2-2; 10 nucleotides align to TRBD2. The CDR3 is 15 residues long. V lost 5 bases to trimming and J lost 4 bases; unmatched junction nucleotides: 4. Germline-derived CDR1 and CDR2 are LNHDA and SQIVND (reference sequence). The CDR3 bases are TGTGCCAGTAGTGGGCTAGCGGGGGTCACCGGGGAGCTGTTTTTT. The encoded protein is CASSGLAGVTGELFF.

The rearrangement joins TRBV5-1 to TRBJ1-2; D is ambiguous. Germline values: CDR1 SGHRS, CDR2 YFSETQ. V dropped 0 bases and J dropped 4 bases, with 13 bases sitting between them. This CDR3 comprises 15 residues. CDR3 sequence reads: CASSLDEAYGYGYTF. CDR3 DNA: TGCGCCAGCAGCTTGGATGAGGCGTATGGCTATGGCTACACCTTC.

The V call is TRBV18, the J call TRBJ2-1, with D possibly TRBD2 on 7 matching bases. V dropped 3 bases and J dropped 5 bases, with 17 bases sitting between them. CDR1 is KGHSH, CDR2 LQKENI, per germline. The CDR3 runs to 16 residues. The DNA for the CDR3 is TGTGCCAGCTCACCTACGGAGGGGGGGCTCCACAATGAGCAGTTCTTC. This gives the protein CASSPTEGGLHNEQFF.

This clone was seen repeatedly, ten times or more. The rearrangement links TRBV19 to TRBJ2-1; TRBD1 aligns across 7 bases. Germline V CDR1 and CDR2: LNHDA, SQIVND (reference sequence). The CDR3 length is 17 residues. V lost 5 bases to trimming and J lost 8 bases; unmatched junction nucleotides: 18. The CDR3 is CASSPGDSYLNLDEQFF. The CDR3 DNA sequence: TGTGCCAGTAGTCCAGGGGACAGCTACCTGAATTTGGATGAGCAGTTCTTC.

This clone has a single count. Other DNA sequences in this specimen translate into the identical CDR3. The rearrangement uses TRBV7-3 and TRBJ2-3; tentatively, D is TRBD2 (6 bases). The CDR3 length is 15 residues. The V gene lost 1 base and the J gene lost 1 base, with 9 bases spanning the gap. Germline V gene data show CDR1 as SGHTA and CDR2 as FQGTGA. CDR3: CASSLRRGGTDTQYF. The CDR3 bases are TGTGCCAGCAGCTTAAGGCGGGGAGGCACAGATACGCAGTATTTT.

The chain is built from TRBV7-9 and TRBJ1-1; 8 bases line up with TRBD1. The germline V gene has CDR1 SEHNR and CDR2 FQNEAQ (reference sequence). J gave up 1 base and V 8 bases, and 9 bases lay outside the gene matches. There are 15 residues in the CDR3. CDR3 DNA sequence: TGTGCCAGCCCAAGGGCAGGGGGCAGGAACACTGAAGCTTTCTTT. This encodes CASPRAGGRNTEAFF.